This T cell receptor (beta chain) is from a study of T cells after yellow fever vaccination. Whole-study context: Libraries from low-cell-number fractions were prepared with the SMART-Seq v4 Ultra Low Input RNA kit.

Trimming left V 6 bases short and J 5 bases short, with 15 bases between. CDR3 size: 14 residues. Findings of the study overall: Few clonotypes appeared in both CD4 and CD8 compartments. Highly abundant clonotypes carried over from the bulk population could end up in FACS-sorted repertoires as contaminants.

5'RACE template switching produced TCR cDNA carrying a universal primer site and UMIs. From the 5' RACE reads, TCRdb called clonotypes with MiXCR, one entry per CDR3 protein. The sample carries hundreds of thousands of distinct CDR3 sequences, roughly 12% recorded once. This clonotype occurred many times. What it binds is not known. The chain recombines TRBV12-3 or TRBV12-4 with TRBJ2-3; the D gene is possibly TRBD1 (8 bases). The sample in question was PBMCs, obtained on the day of the yellow fever booster vaccination. This sequence was found in a man under 40 who received the YFV17D yellow fever vaccine. CDR3 sequence: CASRSYRGGDTQYF. In DNA, the CDR3 is TGTGCCAGCAGATCGTACAGGGGGGGAGATACGCAGTATTTT.